The clone carrying this T cell receptor (beta chain) was recorded at least ten times. The data are from a study of regulatory T cells in long-lasting Graves disease. Documented time point: newly diagnosed GD, antithyroid drugs for less than 3 months. Preparation of the TCR library used RNA extracted from PBMCs. CDR3 regions were amplified by Arm-PCR using iRepertoire HTBI primers to build TCR beta libraries. TCRdb processed the multiplex PCR reads anew with MiXCR; each CDR3 protein has one entry. The profile covers 440,000 or so distinct CDR3 sequences, with about a sixth appearing a single time and around a tenth taken by the ten largest. Another study also made use of these data, one on T cells in Graves' hyperthyroidism and ophthalmopathy. From that second work: Blood samples included most of the expanded thyroid clonotypes exceeding 0.001.

This receptor was identified in a woman aged 30 to 39 with Graves disease. Specimen: peripheral blood mononuclear cells (PBMCs), collected at new diagnosis, from a patient treated with antithyroid drugs.

As DNA, the CDR3 is TGTGCCAGCAGCCATCGGGAGAATCCAGATACGCAGTATTTT. It encodes CASSHRENPDTQYF. The chain links TRBV3-1 to TRBJ2-3; the D gene is possibly TRBD2 (6 bases). CDR1 is LGHDT and CDR2 is YNNKEL in the germline V gene (reference sequence). Trimming took 3 bases from V and 4 from J, leaving 11 bases between them. CDR3 length: 14 residues.